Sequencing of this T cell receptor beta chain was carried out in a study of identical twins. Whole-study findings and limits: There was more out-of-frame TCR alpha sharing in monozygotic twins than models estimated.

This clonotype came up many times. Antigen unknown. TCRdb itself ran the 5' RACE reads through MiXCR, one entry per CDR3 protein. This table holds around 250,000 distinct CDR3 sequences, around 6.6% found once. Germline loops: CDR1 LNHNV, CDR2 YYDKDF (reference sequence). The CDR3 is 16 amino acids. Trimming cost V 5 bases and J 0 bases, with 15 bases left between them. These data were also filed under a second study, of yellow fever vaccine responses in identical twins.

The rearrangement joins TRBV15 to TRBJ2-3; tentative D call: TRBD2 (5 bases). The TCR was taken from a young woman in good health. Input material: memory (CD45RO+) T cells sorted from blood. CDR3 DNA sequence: TGTGCCACCAGCCTTGACTATAGCGTTAGCACAGATACGCAGTATTTT. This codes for CATSLDYSVSTDTQYF. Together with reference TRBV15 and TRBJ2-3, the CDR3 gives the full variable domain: DAMVIQNPRYQVTQFGKPVTLSCSQTLNHNVMYWYQQKSSQAPKLLFHYYDKDFNNEADTPDNFQSRRPNTSFCFLDIRSPGLGDTAMYLCATSLDYSVSTDTQYFGPGTRLTVL.